One and the same sample provided the 27 T cell receptor beta chains below, sequenced in a study of identical twins. One entry per CDR3 protein results from TCRdb running MiXCR on the 5' RACE reads. Found here are just under 650,000 distinct CDR3 sequences, around 7.5% of them singletons; the top ten hold less than 2%. These sequences were also reported in another study, on yellow fever vaccine responses in identical twins.

The specimen sequenced was PBMCs. The source of these receptors is a woman between 18 and 29 years old in good health.

Ten or more counts support this clonotype. V usage is TRBV2 and J usage is TRBJ1-5; D unresolved. Germline lookup yields CDR1 SNHLY and CDR2 FYNNEI. Trimming stripped 3 bases from V and 2 bases from J, with 8 bases between. The CDR3 runs 14 residues. The CDR3, as DNA: TGTGCCAGCAGTGATGACCTGGGCAATCAGCCCCAGCATTTT. This encodes CASSDDLGNQPQHF.

This clonotype has more than one count but fewer than ten. The chain couples TRBV24-1 to TRBJ2-5; 8 bases align to TRBD1. The CDR3 contains 15 residues. Per germline, CDR1 KGHDR and CDR2 SFDVKD. With 1 base clipped from V and 5 bases from J, the junction kept 5 bases outside the gene matches. DNA of the CDR3: TGTGCCACCAGTGATTTCAGGGGGCAGGTGGAGACCCAGTACTTC. Translation gives CATSDFRGQVETQYF.

This clonotype has at least ten counts. The chain is built from TRBV7-9 and TRBJ2-7, with D perhaps TRBD1 or TRBD2 (5 bases each). The CDR3 sequence is 14 residues long. Between the trimmed V and J ends, which lost 1 base and 2 bases, there was a span of 9 bases. CDR1 SEHNR and CDR2 FQNEAQ come from the germline V gene (reference sequence). The CDR3 bases are TGTGCCAGCAGCTTAGGAGGGGCAGCCTACGAGCAGTACTTC. It translates to CASSLGGAAYEQYF.

The J gene is TRBJ2-1, the V gene TRBV11-2; possibly TRBD1 for D (6 bases). CDR1 and CDR2 from the germline V gene are SGHAT and FQNNGV. The CDR3 is 15 residues long. V lost 8 bases, J lost 4 bases, and 18 bases lay in between. The CDR3 protein is CASGYRDTGYNEQFF. CDR3 nucleotides: TGTGCCAGCGGATACCGGGACACGGGTTACAATGAGCAGTTCTTC.

This clonotype has ten or more counts. This sequence joins TRBV12-3 or TRBV12-4 and TRBJ1-3; D not certain. This CDR3 has 14 residues. V was cut by 9 bases and J by 0 bases, with 12 bases left in between. CDR3 residues: CASITANSGNTIYF. Here the CDR3 DNA reads TGTGCCAGTATCACAGCCAACTCTGGAAACACCATATATTTT.

V usage is TRBV5-1 and J usage is TRBJ2-2, with TRBD2 matching over 12 bases. The germline V gene encodes CDR1 SGHRS and CDR2 YFSETQ. The V gene end was trimmed by 4 bases and the J gene end by 1 base; junction bases not matched to a gene: 8. CDR3 size: 18 residues. CDR3 in amino acids: CASSPGLAGLWNTGELFF. DNA of the CDR3: TGCGCCAGCAGCCCAGGACTAGCGGGGCTATGGAACACCGGGGAGCTGTTTTTT.

The rearrangement joins TRBV28 to TRBJ2-5; TRBD1 agrees at 8 bases. V lost 2 bases to trimming and J lost 1 base; unmatched junction nucleotides: 15. The CDR3 is 19 amino acids. Germline V gene lookup returns CDR1 MDHEN and CDR2 SYDVKM. DNA of the CDR3: TGTGCCAGCAGTTTACTTTTATGGACAGGGAAGGGGACCCAAGAGACCCAGTACTTC. Translating it yields CASSLLLWTGKGTQETQYF.

In the case of this clonotype: Given a much more abundant clone one base away, this may be a read error. V gene TRBV13 combines with J gene TRBJ2-3; D may be TRBD2 (5 bases). Germline CDR1 PRHDT, CDR2 FYEKMQ (reference sequence). The CDR3 runs to 16 residues. CDR3 region: CATSLRLAVITDTQYF. CDR3 coding DNA: TGTGCCACCAGCTTAAGGCTAGCCGTGATCACAGATACGCAGTATTTT.

This clonotype was counted at least ten times. The chain joins TRBV6-5 to TRBJ1-1, with D uncertain. Germline V gene sequence: CDR1 MNHEY, CDR2 SVGAGI. The CDR3 totals 14 residues. V was cut by 0 bases and J by 6 bases, with 11 bases left in between. CDR3 bases: TGTGCCAGCAGTTACTCACGTGGTCTTTCTGAAGCTTTCTTT. Translation: CASSYSRGLSEAFF.

V and J are TRBV27 and TRBJ2-7; D call uncertain. The length of the CDR3 is 18 residues. Germline V gene data show CDR1 as MNHEY and CDR2 as SMNVEV (reference sequence). With 5 bases removed from V and 3 bases from J, the gap between germline ends came to 26 bases. The CDR3 DNA reads TGTGCCAGCAGTACAAACTACGCTCCAAGGCCGCCCGACTACGAGCAGTACGTC. Residues: CASSTNYAPRPPDYEQYV.

This rearrangement joins TRBV29-1 to TRBJ2-7, with 10 nucleotides matching TRBD2. Germline loops: CDR1 SQVTM, CDR2 ANQGSEA. Trimming at V came to 5 bases and at J to 7 bases, leaving 8 bases not matched to a gene. The CDR3 loop spans 13 amino acids. The CDR3 spells CSVSQREGLEQYF. CDR3 DNA: TGCAGCGTTTCCCAGCGGGAGGGCCTTGAGCAGTACTTC.

The table lists this clonotype with many counts. This rearrangement joins TRBV2 to TRBJ2-2; a possible D gene is TRBD2 (5 bases). Germline lookup yields CDR1 SNHLY and CDR2 FYNNEI. V was trimmed by 1 base and J by 6 bases, leaving 18 bases between them. This CDR3 comprises 17 residues. The CDR3 loop is CASSEGWTEDPSGELFF. The CDR3 nucleotides are TGTGCCAGCAGTGAAGGTTGGACGGAGGATCCCTCCGGGGAGCTGTTTTTT.

The CDR3 sequence: CASSFSGLNSPLHF. CDR3 in DNA: TGTGCCAGCAGTTTCAGCGGCCTTAATTCACCCCTCCACTTT. This sequence joins TRBV6-5 and TRBJ1-6; unclear D gene. Germline V gives CDR1 MNHEY, CDR2 SVGAGI. The CDR3 extends over 14 amino acids. The V and J ends lost 4 bases and 6 bases respectively, with 10 bases between them.

The J gene is TRBJ1-2, the V gene TRBV5-1; 9 bases are a match to TRBD1. Germline V gives CDR1 SGHRS, CDR2 YFSETQ. This CDR3 spans 16 amino acids. V was pared by 0 bases and J by 6 bases, with 9 bases of the junction left unmatched. This CDR3 is CASSLAGTGLGHGYTF. The CDR3 bases are TGCGCCAGCAGCTTGGCCGGGACAGGGTTAGGTCATGGCTACACCTTC.

This clonotype appeared a few times. The chain employs TRBV6-1 and TRBJ1-4; D gene unclear. The CDR3 sequence is 14 residues long. V dropped 6 bases and J dropped 4 bases, with 12 bases sitting between them. Germline CDR1 is MNHNS and CDR2 is SASEGT. The CDR3 loop is CASSPWQLNEKLFF. For the CDR3, the DNA is TGTGCCAGCAGCCCGTGGCAGCTTAATGAAAAACTGTTTTTT.

This clonotype was recorded many times. The chain employs TRBV6-5 and TRBJ2-3, with 9 nucleotides matching TRBD2. This CDR3 has 15 residues. J was trimmed by 2 bases and V by 4 bases; bases with no gene match: 4. CDR1 and CDR2 from the germline V gene are MNHEY and SVGAGI. The DNA for the CDR3 is TGTGCCAGCAGTTCAGCGGGGGGCAACACAGATACGCAGTATTTT. Residues: CASSSAGGNTDTQYF.

In its sample, this clonotype was seen many times. The chain combines TRBV5-1 with TRBJ1-1; 9 bases map to TRBD1. Trimming cost V 4 bases and J 1 base; bases outside gene matches: 8. CDR3 length: 16 residues. CDR1 SGHRS and CDR2 YFSETQ come from the germline V gene. CDR3 nucleotides: TGCGCCAGCAGCACCGGGACAGGGCTCCCGAACACTGAAGCTTTCTTT. It encodes CASSTGTGLPNTEAFF. Full variable domain (rest looked up from reference TRBV5-1 and TRBJ1-1): KAGVTQTPRYLIKTRGQQVTLSCSPISGHRSVSWYQQTPGQGLQFLFEYFSETQRNKGNFPGRFSGRQFSNSRSEMNVSTLELGDSALYLCASSTGTGLPNTEAFFGQGTRLTVV.

The table lists this clonotype with a few counts. The chain employs TRBV3-1 and TRBJ1-2; D is perhaps TRBD1 (6 bases). This CDR3 has 13 amino acids. V lost 3 bases to trimming and J lost 2 bases, with 7 bases between them. Germline V gene data show CDR1 as LGHDT and CDR2 as YNNKEL (reference sequence). In DNA form, the CDR3 reads TGTGCCAGCAGCCACGGACAGAACTATGGCTACACCTTC. Translation gives CASSHGQNYGYTF.

This clonotype was detected a few times. The chain uses TRBV5-1 and TRBJ2-2; 7 positions agree with TRBD1. V trimming: 5 bases; J trimming: 2 bases; junction bases outside the gene matches: 9. Per the germline V gene, CDR1 is SGHRS and CDR2 is YFSETQ. CDR3 length: 16 residues. The CDR3 reads CASSHTGQRNTGELFF. For the CDR3, the DNA is TGCGCCAGCAGTCATACGGGACAGAGAAACACCGGGGAGCTGTTTTTT.

This clonotype was seen a handful of times. This CDR3 is CASTLRQGGTGELFF. As DNA, the CDR3 is TGTGCCAGCACCCTAAGACAGGGTGGTACCGGGGAGCTGTTTTTT. V usage is TRBV6-1 and J usage is TRBJ2-2; 7 nucleotides line up with TRBD1. This CDR3 is built from 15 residues. After removal of 7 bases from V and 5 bases from J, the junction contained 10 bases not matched to a gene. The V gene's germline CDR1 is MNHNS and CDR2 SASEGT.

Points on this clonotype: No conserved phenylalanine or tryptophan ends this CDR3, so it is likely a read error. Because the CDR3's place on the DNA is in doubt, the DNA is left out and the CDR3 is given as listed by TCRdb. The chain carries TRBV6-4 and TRBJ1-1. A total of 8 residues make up the CDR3, ends included. Per germline, CDR1 MRHNA and CDR2 SNTAGT. CDR3 amino acids: CASNWKVG.

The chain carries TRBV18 and TRBJ2-3; the D gene is possibly TRBD2 (6 bases). This CDR3 has 17 residues. Between the trimmed V and J ends, which lost 0 bases and 0 bases, there was a span of 13 bases. Germline V gene data show CDR1 as KGHSH and CDR2 as LQKENI. CDR3 nucleotide sequence: TGTGCCAGCTCACCACCGGCTGGCGGGACTAGCACAGATACGCAGTATTTT. The encoded protein is CASSPPAGGTSTDTQYF.

Only a few counts were recorded for this clonotype. This chain links TRBV6-1 with TRBJ2-7, with D maybe TRBD1 (6 bases). Trimming removed 0 bases from V and 6 bases from J, with 21 bases in between. Germline CDR1 is MNHNS and CDR2 is SASEGT. The length of the CDR3 is 17 residues. The DNA for the CDR3 is TGTGCCAGCAGTGAAGCCACTCTGGGACACCCACCCCTCGAGCAGTACTTC. Translating it yields CASSEATLGHPPLEQYF.

This clonotype was counted between two and nine times. CDR3 bases: TGTGCCAGCGCCGTGGGGTTGGGAGCCAAAAACATTCAGTACTTC. Protein sequence: CASAVGLGAKNIQYF. V is TRBV12-3 or TRBV12-4 and J is TRBJ2-4, with D unclear. There are 15 residues in the CDR3. Deletions cut 8 bases from V and 0 bases from J, with 14 bases between.

The chain employs TRBV4-1 and TRBJ2-2; 12 bases match TRBD2. The CDR3 spans 17 residues. The V gene's germline CDR1 is MGHRA and CDR2 YSYEKL. The V and J ends lost 3 bases and 6 bases, in that order; junction bases with no gene match: 8. The CDR3: CASSHPMTSGSAGELFF. DNA of the CDR3: TGCGCCAGCAGCCATCCGATGACTAGCGGGAGCGCCGGGGAGCTGTTTTTT.

This clonotype was observed at least ten times. The rearrangement links TRBV6-1 to TRBJ1-5; D call uncertain. The CDR3 has 14 residues. The ends were cut back, 6 bases at V and 2 bases at J, with 11 bases in the middle. The V gene's germline CDR1 is MNHNS and CDR2 SASEGT. The chain's CDR3 is CASRPTGGNQPQHF. The CDR3 bases are TGTGCCAGCAGGCCGACGGGCGGCAATCAGCCCCAGCATTTT.

This clonotype occurred many times. The chain has TRBV5-5 and TRBJ1-4, with 9 nucleotides matching TRBD1. This CDR3 is built from 16 residues. V was clipped by 1 base and J by 8 bases; unmatched bases: 9. Per the germline V gene, CDR1 is SGHKS and CDR2 is YYEKEE (reference sequence). The CDR3 reads CASSLTPGQGLEKLFF. The CDR3 DNA follows: TGTGCCAGCAGCTTGACGCCGGGACAGGGTCTCGAAAAACTGTTTTTT.